The 23 T cell receptor beta chains below come from one sample, sequenced in a study of beta chain features in type 1 diabetes. These TCRs are of unknown antigen specificity. Broader study findings: Among patients with Type 1 diabetes, TCRB CDR3s were moderately but significantly shorter in every one of the four CD4+ subsets.

Expressed TCRB transcripts were sequenced because the entire RNA isolate underwent reverse transcription. The repertoire was sequenced with immunoSEQ multiplex PCR; TCRdb's copy has only in-frame clones and lacks some. The table shows hundreds of thousands of clones, with 11% to 15% occurring only once. Sequencing input: naive CD4+ T cells from blood. These receptors came from a man between 18 and 35 years old with type 1 diabetes.

This clone has just a few counts. The genes are TRBV11-2 and TRBJ2-3, with 14 bases that match TRBD2. Germline CDR1 reads SGHAT; CDR2 reads FQNNGV. CDR3 size: 16 residues. V lost 5 bases, J lost 6 bases, and 7 bases stayed unmatched. CDR3 nucleotide sequence: TGTGCCAGCAGCCACGGGACTAGCGGGGGAGGGGATACGCAGTATTTT. The encoded protein is CASSHGTSGGGDTQYF.

The CDR3 DNA reads as TGCGCCAGCAGCCCGAATGGGCCCCAAGAGACCCAGTACTTC. It encodes CASSPNGPQETQYF. V and J are TRBV5-1 and TRBJ2-5; the D is unclear. The germline CDR1 and CDR2 sequences are SGHRS and YFSETQ. The CDR3 sequence is 14 residues long. V was trimmed by 4 bases and J by 1 base, leaving 11 bases between them.

The V gene is TRBV7-2, the J gene TRBJ1-1, with D possibly TRBD1 on 6 matching bases. The CDR3 covers 14 residues. V was clipped by 1 base and J by 3 bases, with 9 bases between them. Per germline, CDR1 SGHTA and CDR2 FQGNSA. The CDR3 here is CASSLGPGDTEAFF. The CDR3 DNA is TGTGCCAGCAGCTTAGGTCCAGGGGACACTGAAGCTTTCTTT.

This clone turned up a few times. This chain connects TRBV7-9 to TRBJ1-2; perhaps TRBD1 as D (5 bases). CDR3 length: 13 residues. Per germline, CDR1 SEHNR and CDR2 FQNEAQ (reference sequence). V lost 5 bases, J lost 8 bases, and 15 bases lay in between. CDR3 region: CASSPPGGVGYTF. CDR3 nucleotide sequence: TGTGCCAGCAGCCCCCCCGGGGGAGTAGGCTACACCTTC.

The sample holds a few counts of this clone. The chain couples TRBV19 to TRBJ1-2; perhaps TRBD1 as D (5 bases). Germline V gene sequence: CDR1 LNHDA, CDR2 SQIVND (reference sequence). The CDR3 loop spans 11 amino acids. V lost 8 bases and J 8 bases, leaving 12 bases between the germline ends. The CDR3 region is CASAGDFGYTF. CDR3 sequence (DNA): TGTGCCAGTGCCGGGGACTTCGGCTACACCTTC.

This clone showed up just a few times. The gene calls are TRBV27 and TRBJ2-1; 11 nucleotides agree with TRBD2. V lost 4 bases, J lost 2 bases, and 7 bases stayed unmatched. This CDR3 spans 17 amino acids. Germline-derived CDR1 and CDR2 are MNHEY and SMNVEV (reference sequence). CDR3 region: CASSSTASGGPYNEQFF. Here the CDR3 DNA reads TGTGCCAGCAGTTCCACCGCTAGCGGGGGGCCCTACAATGAGCAGTTCTTC.

This clone was picked up a small number of times. This chain joins TRBV7-2 and TRBJ1-1, with D possibly TRBD1 on 5 matching bases. The CDR3 sequence is 14 residues long. Germline CDR1 SGHTA, CDR2 FQGNSA. Trimming removed 2 bases from V and 6 bases from J, with 13 bases in between. The CDR3 DNA reads TGTGCCAGCAGCTTAAAGGTGGGGACCCCTGAAGCTTTCTTT. This translates into CASSLKVGTPEAFF.

This chain uses TRBV6-5 with TRBJ2-5; D is unresolved. Germline CDR1 MNHEY, CDR2 SVGAGI. With 8 bases removed from V and 4 bases from J, the gap between germline ends came to 11 bases. The CDR3 length is 12 residues. The CDR3 here is CASSRLRETQYF. As DNA, the CDR3 is TGTGCCAGCTCCCGATTAAGAGAGACCCAGTACTTC.

CDR3 in amino acids: CASSLIGYEQYF. The CDR3 region has the DNA TGTGCCAGCAGCCTAATCGGGTACGAGCAGTACTTC. The chain employs TRBV11-3 and TRBJ2-7; no reliable D call. Germline V CDR1 and CDR2: SGHNT, YENEEA. V was trimmed by 5 bases and J by 4 bases, leaving 9 bases between them. CDR3 length: 12 amino acids.

The table lists this clone with a few counts. The chain is built from TRBV5-7 and TRBJ2-3, with a possible D match to TRBD1 (5 bases). TRBV5-7 has ORF status, its function being uncertain. The V and J ends lost 0 bases and 2 bases respectively, with 16 bases between them. The CDR3 has 17 residues. Here the CDR3 reads CASSLATEQAPTDTQYF. The DNA for the CDR3 is TGTGCCAGCAGCTTGGCCACAGAACAGGCCCCCACAGATACGCAGTATTTT.

The chain carries TRBV7-2 and TRBJ1-2; D gene unclear. CDR1 and CDR2 (germline): SGHTA, FQGNSA. Trimming left V 5 bases short and J 4 bases short, with 14 bases between. The CDR3 covers 14 residues. The CDR3 DNA reads TGTGCCAGCAGCCGCCCGGATTTTAGCTATGGCTACACCTTC. It specifies CASSRPDFSYGYTF. Variable domain in full (rest from reference TRBV7-2 and TRBJ1-2): GAGVSQSPSNKVTEKGKDVELRCDPISGHTALYWYRQSLGQGLEFLIYFQGNSAPDKSGLPSDRFSAERTGGSVSTLTIQRTQQEDSAVYLCASSRPDFSYGYTFGSGTRLTVV.

The chain joins TRBV7-2 to TRBJ1-5; 10 bases agree with TRBD1. The CDR3 spans 14 residues. The V and J ends lost 4 bases and 7 bases, in that order; junction bases with no gene match: 4. The germline V gene has CDR1 SGHTA and CDR2 FQGNSA. The CDR3 DNA reads TGTGCCAGCAGCTCGGACAGGGGGTGGCAGCCCCAGCATTTT. This codes for CASSSDRGWQPQHF.

This clone was counted between two and nine times. This chain uses TRBV6-5 with TRBJ2-2; the D is unclear. Germline V gene lookup returns CDR1 MNHEY and CDR2 SVGAGI. The V end lost 4 bases, the J end lost 8 bases, and 14 bases lay between the germline ends. The CDR3 is made up of 14 amino acids. The CDR3, as DNA: TGTGCCAGCAGTTCCTATGAATACGCGGGGGAGCTGTTTTTT. Amino acid sequence: CASSSYEYAGELFF.

The V and J genes are TRBV27 and TRBJ2-7, with D maybe TRBD2 (6 bases). The J call may be faulty, since TRBJ2-5 better matches the DNA end. The length of the CDR3 is 14 residues. Germline lookup yields CDR1 MNHEY and CDR2 SMNVEV (reference sequence). The DNA of the CDR3 is TGTGCCAGCAGTTTACGGGGACTCCAAGAGACCCAGTACTTC. This gives the protein CASSLRGLQETQYF.

The chain links TRBV5-1 to TRBJ2-1; 8 bases map to TRBD2. Germline V gives CDR1 SGHRS, CDR2 YFSETQ. The ends lost 1 base at V and 8 bases at J; junction bases unmatched: 14. This CDR3 is 17 amino acids long. In nucleotides, the CDR3 is TGCGCCAGCAGCTTGTCCCGATCGGGACTAGGAATTGATGAGCAGTTCTTC. Its protein is CASSLSRSGLGIDEQFF.

The chain carries TRBV13 and TRBJ2-3, with D maybe TRBD1 (6 bases). Germline V gives CDR1 PRHDT, CDR2 FYEKMQ (reference sequence). Trimming took 5 bases from V and 5 from J, leaving 17 bases between them. This CDR3 has 15 amino acids. The CDR3 loop is CASSRDGTTRDTQYF. For the CDR3, the DNA is TGTGCCAGCAGCCGGGACGGGACAACGAGAGATACGCAGTATTTT.

This clone was observed a few times. The V gene is TRBV30, the J gene TRBJ1-1; D ambiguous. This CDR3 contains 12 residues. Trimming cost V 3 bases and J 6 bases, with 11 bases left between them. Looked up from germline, CDR1 is GTSNPN and CDR2 is SVGIG (reference sequence). Written as DNA, the CDR3 is TGTGCCTGGAGGCCGGCGGGGTCTGAAGCTTTCTTT. It encodes CAWRPAGSEAFF.

This clone occurred a few times. This chain links TRBV11-1 with TRBJ2-1, with D maybe TRBD1 (6 bases). This CDR3 comprises 13 residues. V was trimmed by 7 bases and J by 4 bases, leaving 11 bases between them. Germline CDR1 and CDR2: SGHAT and FQDESV (reference sequence). The CDR3 bases are TGTGCCAGCAAAAAGGACAGTTACAATGAGCAGTTCTTC. Translated, it gives CASKKDSYNEQFF. The full variable domain, rest sourced from reference TRBV11-1 and TRBJ2-1, is EAEVAQSPRYKITEKSQAVAFWCDPISGHATLYWYRQILGQGPELLVQFQDESVVDDSQLPKDRFSAERLKGVDSTLKIQPAELGDSAMYLCASKKDSYNEQFFGPGTRLTVL.

This clone was observed a handful of times. The chain couples TRBV9 to TRBJ2-7; 12 bases agree with TRBD1. The CDR3 extends over 16 amino acids. Germline V CDR1 and CDR2: SGDLS, YYNGEE. With 3 bases clipped from V and 7 bases from J, the junction kept 11 bases outside the gene matches. The CDR3 DNA follows: TGTGCCAGCAGCGCCGCATCCGGGACAGGGGGCTTTGAGCAGTACTTC. It yields the protein CASSAASGTGGFEQYF. The whole variable domain, filled in from reference TRBV9 and TRBJ2-7, reads DSGVTQTPKHLITATGQRVTLRCSPRSGDLSVYWYQQSLDQGLQFLIQYYNGEERAKGNILERFSAQQFPDLHSELNLSSLELGDSALYFCASSAASGTGGFEQYFGPGTRLTVT.

For this clone: Within the sample, other DNA sequences also encode this same CDR3. The chain couples TRBV18 to TRBJ1-1; possibly TRBD1 for D (6 bases). The V gene lost 3 bases and the J gene lost 4 bases, with 12 bases spanning the gap. Germline assignment: CDR1 KGHSH and CDR2 LQKENI. The CDR3 loop spans 14 amino acids. CDR3 DNA sequence: TGTGCCAGCTCACCCGTAGGGGGGGGCACTGAAGCTTTCTTT. This gives the protein CASSPVGGGTEAFF. The full variable domain, in which reference TRBV18 and TRBJ1-1 provide the parts outside the CDR3, is NAGVMQNPRHLVRRRGQEARLRCSPMKGHSHVYWYRQLPEEGLKFMVYLQKENIIDESGMPKERFSAEFPKEGPSILRIQQVVRGDSAAYFCASSPVGGGTEAFFGQGTRLTVV.

This chain uses TRBV6-6 with TRBJ1-2, with D perhaps TRBD1 (6 bases). Deletions cut 6 bases from V and 2 bases from J, with 19 bases between. Germline V gene data show CDR1 as MNHNY and CDR2 as SVGAGI (reference sequence). The CDR3 covers 16 residues. CDR3 sequence (DNA): TGTGCCAGCAGAACCACGACAGGCCTACTGAACTATGGCTACACCTTC. Protein sequence: CASRTTTGLLNYGYTF.

The rearrangement links TRBV15 to TRBJ2-2, with 9 bases lining up with TRBD1. Germline V gene sequence: CDR1 LNHNV, CDR2 YYDKDF (reference sequence). Trimming took 4 bases from V and 7 from J; bases not matched to a gene: 10. This CDR3 has 16 amino acids. CDR3 nucleotide sequence: TGTGCCACCAGCACTAACAAGGACAGGGGATACGGGGAGCTGTTTTTT. Translated, it gives CATSTNKDRGYGELFF.

The chain has TRBV2 and TRBJ1-4; no definite D call. CDR3 length equals 14 residues. Germline CDR1 SNHLY, CDR2 FYNNEI. Trimming cost V 6 bases and J 0 bases, with 8 bases left between them. In DNA, the CDR3 is TGTGCCAGCAGGCAATCTGCAACTAATGAAAAACTGTTTTTT. This gives the protein CASRQSATNEKLFF.